This record looks at one T cell receptor (beta chain) sequence and its context. Its antigen is currently unknown. The data derive from a study of chemoradiotherapy in HPV16-positive cancers. The wider study: Functional T-cell assays on a couple of HPV16-positive patients' cells defined candidate HPV-specific clones and common TCR motifs.

Findings of the study overall: Functional assays defining HPV-specific T cells used only a couple of HPV16-positive patients. HPV-responsive T-cell expansion during chemoradiotherapy was linked to improved recurrence-free survival in HPV16-positive patients.

Sequenced by immunoSEQ multiplex PCR; TCRdb stores in-frame clones only, minus some. The sample holds about 5,500 clones, around 73% seen once. V lost 7 bases, J lost 5 bases, and 4 bases stayed unmatched. CDR3 size: 15 residues. CDR1 SNHLY and CDR2 FYNNEI come from the germline V gene. This sample was obtained from a patient who underwent chemoradiotherapy. The clonotype was recovered from a human donor with HPV-associated anogenital cancer. This chain uses TRBV2 with TRBJ2-1, with 14 bases lining up with TRBD2. The CDR3 spells CASIPGLAGDNEQFF. CDR3 in DNA: TGTGCCAGCATCCCGGGACTAGCGGGGGACAATGAGCAGTTCTTC. The variable domain in full, with the rest retrieved from reference TRBV2 and TRBJ2-1, is EPEVTQTPSHQVTQMGQEVILRCVPISNHLYFYWYRQILGQKVEFLVSFYNNEISEKSEIFDDQFSVERPDGSNFTLKIRSTKLEDSAMYFCASIPGLAGDNEQFFGPGTRLTVL.